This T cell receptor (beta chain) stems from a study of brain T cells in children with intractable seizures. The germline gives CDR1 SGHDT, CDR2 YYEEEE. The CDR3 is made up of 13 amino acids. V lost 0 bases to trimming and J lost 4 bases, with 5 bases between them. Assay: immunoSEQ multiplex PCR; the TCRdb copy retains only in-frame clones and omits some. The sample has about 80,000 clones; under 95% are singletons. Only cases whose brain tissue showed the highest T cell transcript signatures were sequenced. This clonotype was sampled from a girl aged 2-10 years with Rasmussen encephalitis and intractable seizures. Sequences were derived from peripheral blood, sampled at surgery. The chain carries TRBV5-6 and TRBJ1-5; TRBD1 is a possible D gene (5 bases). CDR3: CASSLAGNQPQHF. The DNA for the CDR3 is TGTGCCAGCAGCTTGGCAGGGAATCAGCCCCAGCATTTT.